This T cell receptor beta chain stems from a study of T cell repertoires in cytomegalovirus infection. Study details: Recently identified HLA-C-restricted and well-studied HLA-B-restricted CMV epitopes were used. Study observations and caveats: CMV carriers having the relevant HLA were flagged by cumulative public TCR beta family frequency.

This clonotype has more than one count but fewer than ten. Its cognate antigen is unknown. TCRdb ran MiXCR on the reads and lists one entry per CDR3 protein. The top ten hold roughly 13% of the sample, which has some 800,000 distinct CDR3 sequences, 25% to 35% seen once. This CDR3 spans 15 amino acids. Germline loops: CDR1 MNHEY, CDR2 SMNVEV (reference sequence). J gave up 5 bases and V 2 bases, and 6 bases lay outside the gene matches. J is TRBJ2-5 and V is TRBV27, with 9 nucleotides matching TRBD2. Sequences were derived from cultured CD8+ T cells from PBMCs, sampled from culture after CMV antigen stimulation. The sequence came from a human donor in good health (CMV status not recorded). Some clones in this sample may be carry-over from other donors' samples. CDR3 sequence: CASSLNGGGAETQYF. In nucleotides, the CDR3 is TGTGCCAGCAGTTTAAATGGCGGGGGGGCTGAGACCCAGTACTTC.